Listed below are T cell receptor beta chains from one sample, sequenced in a study of blood T cell repertoires in COVID-19. Clones were sequenced by immunoSEQ multiplex PCR, and TCRdb holds only the in-frame ones, with some missing. The sample includes around 170,000 clones, over 75% of them seen just once. Sequencing used PBMCs or T cells enriched from blood (not recorded which). These receptors were obtained from a woman between 45 and 65 years old who had recovered from COVID-19. CDR3s leave out the opening cysteine and the closing phenylalanine or tryptophan. The order of the fields is CDR3 length, V gene, clone size, CDR3 protein. Clone size is shown for a subset of rows, as once, few, many or a class of expanded clone.

12,TRBV5-6,-,ASSFGGDSYEQY
13,TRBV27,-,ASSRSGTVTYEQY
15,TRBV29-1,-,SVEEWAGGRYTDTQY
14,TRBV27,-,ASSLRGQNPLTAQH
13,TRBV4-3,once,ASSQDWAVDTEAF
13,TRBV19,-,ASSPAAGVPGAQY
13,TRBV6-1,-,ASSEGGMRTGELF
16,TRBV5-5,-,ASSWYPTSGSTPNEQF
14,TRBV9,-,ASSRGERPTNEKLF
16,TRBV27,once,ASSLLRAGQPGGVGQF
12,TRBV6-2/TRBV6-3,few,ASSYSLEGNEQF
12,TRBV28,-,ASSFQGASQPQH
10,TRBV6-5,once,ASSANNSPLH
14,TRBV19,-,ASSQGQGWGNQPQH
11,TRBV7-2,-,ASSPLGVYGYT
16,TRBV5-1,-,ASSYSLTADASPGEQY
11,TRBV5-1,-,ASRDREVGELF
13,TRBV24-1,-,ATSDTGAGANVLT
11,TRBV5-1,-,ASSPDRGIGYT
11,TRBV6-5,-,ARARTPSYEQY
13,TRBV28,-,ASHSGTLGTDTQY
12,TRBV7-2,-,ASTPSGIVETQY
10,TRBV2,-,ASSVAGGEQY
12,TRBV3-1/TRBV3-2,-,ASSQDYQNYGYT
13,TRBV6-1,-,ASSETRSSYNEQF
9,TRBV4-1,-,ASSQDSGAF
12,TRBV7-8,-,ASSLDGLGSKAF
12,TRBV6-5,-,ASRSQASTREQY
12,TRBV28,-,ASSSMTGNQPQH
14,TRBV7-9,-,ASSLWGKGMNTEAF
14,TRBV25-1,-,ASTYRPAGFNEKLF
18,TRBV3-1/TRBV3-2,once,ASSQGHQLRGLANTGELF
12,TRBV7-6,-,ASSLGTGLYGYT
11,TRBV18,-,ASSPDRGYGYT
13,TRBV5-1,-,ASSPGGGVNTEAF
14,TRBV15,few,ATSRRRLDSGNTIY
16,TRBV7-9,-,ASSHRDKTSGTRNEQF
11,TRBV28,-,ASRGQGRHEQY
12,TRBV6-2/TRBV6-3,-,ASSSGQGRGGYT
12,TRBV7-9,-,ASSLGQGALEAF
11,TRBV24-1,-,ATSGSASYEQY
15,TRBV10-3,-,AISESMGGSYNSPLH
18,TRBV23-1,-,ATPGQGAKSLYYRGYGYT